This TCR beta chain was obtained from a study of T cell responses to AZD1222 COVID-19 vaccine. General observations from the study: Possibly, clonal diversity was underestimated; donors were largely white British and included more females.

TCRdb's copy holds only in-frame clones and misses some; the assay was immunoSEQ multiplex PCR. Of 80,000 or so clones in the sample, just over 90% were seen once. Concerning this clone itself: The antigen is unknown.

This receptor was obtained from an adult who received the AZD1222 COVID-19 vaccine. The sequencing used peripheral blood, collected 28 days after the second AZD1222 dose.

The CDR3 loop is CASSLAEADGETQYF. CDR3 nucleotide sequence: TGTGCCAGCAGCTTAGCGGAGGCAGATGGAGAGACCCAGTACTTC. The rearrangement uses TRBV7-8 and TRBJ2-5; the D gene is possibly TRBD2 (5 bases). Per the germline V gene, CDR1 is SGHVS and CDR2 is FQNEAQ. This CDR3 is built from 15 residues. Trimming pared 0 bases from V and 4 bases from J, leaving 12 bases between.